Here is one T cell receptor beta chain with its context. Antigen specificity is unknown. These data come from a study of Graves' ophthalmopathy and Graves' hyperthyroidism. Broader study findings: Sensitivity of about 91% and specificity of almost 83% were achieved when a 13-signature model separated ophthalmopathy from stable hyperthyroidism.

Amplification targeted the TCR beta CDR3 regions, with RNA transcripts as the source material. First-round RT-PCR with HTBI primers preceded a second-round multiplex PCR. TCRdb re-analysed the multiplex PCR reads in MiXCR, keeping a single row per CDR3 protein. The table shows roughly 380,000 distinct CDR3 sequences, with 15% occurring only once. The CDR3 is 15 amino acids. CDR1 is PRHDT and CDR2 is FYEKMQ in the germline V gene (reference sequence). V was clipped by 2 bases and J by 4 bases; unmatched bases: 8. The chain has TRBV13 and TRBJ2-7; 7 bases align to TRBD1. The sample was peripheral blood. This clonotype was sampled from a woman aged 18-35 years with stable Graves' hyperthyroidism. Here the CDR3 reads CASSLSLGTEYEQYF. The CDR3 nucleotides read TGTGCCAGCAGCTTATCCTTAGGGACAGAGTACGAGCAGTACTTC.